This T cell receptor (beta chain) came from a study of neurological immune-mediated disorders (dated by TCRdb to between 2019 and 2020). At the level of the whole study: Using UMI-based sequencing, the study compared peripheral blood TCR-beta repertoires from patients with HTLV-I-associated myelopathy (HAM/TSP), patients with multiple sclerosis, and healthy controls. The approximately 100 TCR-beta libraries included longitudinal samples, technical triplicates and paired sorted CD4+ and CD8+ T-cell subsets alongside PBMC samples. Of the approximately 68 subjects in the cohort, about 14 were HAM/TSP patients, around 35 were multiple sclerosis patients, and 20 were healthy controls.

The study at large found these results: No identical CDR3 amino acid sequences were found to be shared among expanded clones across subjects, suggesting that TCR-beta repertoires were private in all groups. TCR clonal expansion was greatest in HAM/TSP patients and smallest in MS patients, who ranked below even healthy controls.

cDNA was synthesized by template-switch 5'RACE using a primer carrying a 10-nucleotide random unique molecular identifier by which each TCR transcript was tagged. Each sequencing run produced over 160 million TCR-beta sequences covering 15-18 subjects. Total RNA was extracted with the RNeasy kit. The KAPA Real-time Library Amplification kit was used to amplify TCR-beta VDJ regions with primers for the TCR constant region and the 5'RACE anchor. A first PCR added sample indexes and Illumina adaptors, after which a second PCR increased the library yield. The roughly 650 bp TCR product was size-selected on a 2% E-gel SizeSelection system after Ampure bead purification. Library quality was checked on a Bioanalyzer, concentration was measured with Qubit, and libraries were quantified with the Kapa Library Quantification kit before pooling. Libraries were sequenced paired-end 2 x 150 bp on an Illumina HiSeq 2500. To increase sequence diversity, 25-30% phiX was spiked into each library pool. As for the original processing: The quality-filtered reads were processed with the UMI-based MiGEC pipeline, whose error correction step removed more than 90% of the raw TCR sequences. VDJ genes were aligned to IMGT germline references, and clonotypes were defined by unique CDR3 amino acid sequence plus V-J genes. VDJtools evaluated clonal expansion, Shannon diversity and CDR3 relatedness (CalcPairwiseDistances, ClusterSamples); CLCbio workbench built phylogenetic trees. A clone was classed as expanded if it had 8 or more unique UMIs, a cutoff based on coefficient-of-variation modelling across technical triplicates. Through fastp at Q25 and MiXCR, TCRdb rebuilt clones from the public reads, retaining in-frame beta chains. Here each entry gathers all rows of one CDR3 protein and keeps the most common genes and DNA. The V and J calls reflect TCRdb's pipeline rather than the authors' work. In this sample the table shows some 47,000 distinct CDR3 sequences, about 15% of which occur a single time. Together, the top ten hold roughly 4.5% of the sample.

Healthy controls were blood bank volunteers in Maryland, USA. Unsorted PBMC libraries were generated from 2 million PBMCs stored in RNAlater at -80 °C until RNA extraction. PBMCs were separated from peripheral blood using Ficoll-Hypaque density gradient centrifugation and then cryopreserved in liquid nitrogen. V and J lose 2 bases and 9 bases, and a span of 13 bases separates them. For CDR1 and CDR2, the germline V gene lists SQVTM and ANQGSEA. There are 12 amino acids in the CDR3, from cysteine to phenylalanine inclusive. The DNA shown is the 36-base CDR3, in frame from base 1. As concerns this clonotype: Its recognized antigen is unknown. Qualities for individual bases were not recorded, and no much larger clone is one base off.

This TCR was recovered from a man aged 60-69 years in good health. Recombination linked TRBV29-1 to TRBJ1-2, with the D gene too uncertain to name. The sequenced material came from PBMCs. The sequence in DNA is TGCAGCGTTGAAACCAGAGGGTATTGCTACACCTTC. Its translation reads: CSVETRGYCYTF.